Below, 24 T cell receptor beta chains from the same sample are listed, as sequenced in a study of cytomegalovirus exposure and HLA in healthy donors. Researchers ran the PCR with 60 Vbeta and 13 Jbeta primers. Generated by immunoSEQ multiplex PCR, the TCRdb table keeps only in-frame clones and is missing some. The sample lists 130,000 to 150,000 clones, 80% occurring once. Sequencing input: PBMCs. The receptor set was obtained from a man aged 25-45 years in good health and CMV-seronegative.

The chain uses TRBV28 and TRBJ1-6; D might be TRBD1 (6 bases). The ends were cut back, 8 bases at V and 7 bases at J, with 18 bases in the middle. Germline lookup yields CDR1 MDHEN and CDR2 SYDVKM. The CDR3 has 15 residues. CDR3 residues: CASLDSLGGNSPLHF. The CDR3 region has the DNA TGTGCCAGCCTGGACAGCCTTGGGGGAAATTCACCCCTCCACTTT.

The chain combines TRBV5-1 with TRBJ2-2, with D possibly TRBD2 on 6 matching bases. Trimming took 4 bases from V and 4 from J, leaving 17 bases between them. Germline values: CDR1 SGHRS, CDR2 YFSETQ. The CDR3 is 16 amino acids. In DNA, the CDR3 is TGCGCCAGCAGCGAATACGGGCGGAGGGTCACCGGGGAGCTGTTTTTT. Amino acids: CASSEYGRRVTGELFF. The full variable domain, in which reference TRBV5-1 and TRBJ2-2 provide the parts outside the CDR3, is KAGVTQTPRYLIKTRGQQVTLSCSPISGHRSVSWYQQTPGQGLQFLFEYFSETQRNKGNFPGRFSGRQFSNSRSEMNVSTLELGDSALYLCASSEYGRRVTGELFFGEGSRLTVL.

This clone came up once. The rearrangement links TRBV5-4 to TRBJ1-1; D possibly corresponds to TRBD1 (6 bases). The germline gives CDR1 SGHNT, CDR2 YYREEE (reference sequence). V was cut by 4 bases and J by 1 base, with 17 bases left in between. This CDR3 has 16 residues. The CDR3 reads CASSVTGRHGNTEAFF. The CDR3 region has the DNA TGTGCCAGCAGCGTTACAGGGAGACATGGGAACACTGAAGCTTTCTTT.

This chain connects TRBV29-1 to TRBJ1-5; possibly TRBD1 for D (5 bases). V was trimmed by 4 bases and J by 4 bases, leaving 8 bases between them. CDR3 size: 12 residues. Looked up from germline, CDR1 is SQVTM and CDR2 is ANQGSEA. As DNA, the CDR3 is TGCAGCGTTGGGGGGGGGAATCAGCCCCAGCATTTT. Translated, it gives CSVGGGNQPQHF.

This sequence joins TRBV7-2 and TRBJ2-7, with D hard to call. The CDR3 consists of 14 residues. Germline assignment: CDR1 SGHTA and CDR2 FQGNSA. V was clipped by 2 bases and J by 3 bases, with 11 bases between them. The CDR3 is CASSLRGAYYEQYF. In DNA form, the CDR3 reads TGTGCCAGCAGCTTACGTGGAGCTTACTACGAGCAGTACTTC.

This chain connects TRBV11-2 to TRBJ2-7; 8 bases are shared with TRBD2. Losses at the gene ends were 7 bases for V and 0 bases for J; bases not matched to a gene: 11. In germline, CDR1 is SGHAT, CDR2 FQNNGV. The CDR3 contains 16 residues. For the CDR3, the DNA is TGTGCCAGCAAGATTTCGGGGGGGAAAAGCTCCTACGAGCAGTACTTC. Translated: CASKISGGKSSYEQYF.

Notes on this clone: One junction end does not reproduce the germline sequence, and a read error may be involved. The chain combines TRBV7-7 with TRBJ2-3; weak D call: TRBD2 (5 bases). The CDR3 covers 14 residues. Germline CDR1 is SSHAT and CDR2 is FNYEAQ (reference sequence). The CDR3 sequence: CASSLGSGLDTQYF. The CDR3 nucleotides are TGTGCTAGCAGCTTAGGTTCGGGATTGGATACGCAGTATTTT.

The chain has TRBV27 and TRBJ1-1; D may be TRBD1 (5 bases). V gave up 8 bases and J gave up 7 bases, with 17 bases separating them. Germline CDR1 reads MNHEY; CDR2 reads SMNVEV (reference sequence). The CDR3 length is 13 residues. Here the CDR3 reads CASSAGFYGEAFF. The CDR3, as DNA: TGTGCCAGCTCTGCAGGGTTCTACGGTGAAGCTTTCTTT.

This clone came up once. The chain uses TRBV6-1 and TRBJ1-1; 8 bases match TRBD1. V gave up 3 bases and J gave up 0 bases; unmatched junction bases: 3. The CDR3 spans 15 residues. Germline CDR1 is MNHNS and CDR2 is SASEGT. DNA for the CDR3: TGTGCCAGCAGTGACCACAGGGGGATGAACACTGAAGCTTTCTTT. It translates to CASSDHRGMNTEAFF.

CDR3 sequence (DNA): TGCGCCAGCAGCCCCCGGGTAGCGGGAGACGAGCAGTACTTC. Residues: CASSPRVAGDEQYF. V is TRBV4-1 and J is TRBJ2-7; the match to TRBD2 covers 9 bases. V was pared by 4 bases and J by 5 bases, with 6 bases of the junction left unmatched. There are 14 residues in the CDR3. The germline V gene has CDR1 MGHRA and CDR2 YSYEKL.

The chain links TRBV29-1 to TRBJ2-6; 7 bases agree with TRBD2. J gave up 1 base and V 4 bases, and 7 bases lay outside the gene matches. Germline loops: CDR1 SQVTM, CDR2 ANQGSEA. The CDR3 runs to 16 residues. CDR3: CSVGEGQPSGANVLTF. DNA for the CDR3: TGCAGCGTTGGGGAGGGGCAGCCTTCTGGGGCCAACGTCCTGACTTTC.

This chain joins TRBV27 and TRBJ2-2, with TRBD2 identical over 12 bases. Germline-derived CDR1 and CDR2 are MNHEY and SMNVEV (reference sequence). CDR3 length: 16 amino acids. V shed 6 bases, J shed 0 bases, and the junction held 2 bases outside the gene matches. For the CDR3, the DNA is TGTGCCAGCAGGCTAGCGGGAGGGCCGAACACCGGGGAGCTGTTTTTT. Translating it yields CASRLAGGPNTGELFF.

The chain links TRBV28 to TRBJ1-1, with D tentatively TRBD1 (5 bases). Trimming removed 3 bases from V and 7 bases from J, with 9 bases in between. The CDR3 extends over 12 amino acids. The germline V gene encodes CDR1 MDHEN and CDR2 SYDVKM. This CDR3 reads CASSFGGLEAFF. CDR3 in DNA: TGTGCCAGCAGTTTTGGGGGACTTGAAGCTTTCTTT.

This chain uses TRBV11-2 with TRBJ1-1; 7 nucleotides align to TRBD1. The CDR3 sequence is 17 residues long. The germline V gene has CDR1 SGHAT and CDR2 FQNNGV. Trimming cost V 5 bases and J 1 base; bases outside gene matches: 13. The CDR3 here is CASSIWTQDRPNTEAFF. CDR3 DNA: TGTGCCAGCAGCATATGGACCCAGGACAGGCCGAACACTGAAGCTTTCTTT.

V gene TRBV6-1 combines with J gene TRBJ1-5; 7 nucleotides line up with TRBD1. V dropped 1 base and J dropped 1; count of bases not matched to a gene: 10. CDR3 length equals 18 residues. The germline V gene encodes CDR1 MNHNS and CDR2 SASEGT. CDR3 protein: CASSEVFWGTESNQPQHF. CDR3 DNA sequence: TGTGCCAGCAGTGAAGTATTCTGGGGGACAGAAAGCAATCAGCCCCAGCATTTT.

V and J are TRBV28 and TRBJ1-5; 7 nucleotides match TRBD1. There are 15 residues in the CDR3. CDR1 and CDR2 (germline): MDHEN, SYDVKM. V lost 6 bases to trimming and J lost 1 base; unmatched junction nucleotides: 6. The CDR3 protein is CASSPLDRSNQPQHF. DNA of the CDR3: TGTGCCAGCAGCCCCCTGGACAGGAGCAATCAGCCCCAGCATTTT.

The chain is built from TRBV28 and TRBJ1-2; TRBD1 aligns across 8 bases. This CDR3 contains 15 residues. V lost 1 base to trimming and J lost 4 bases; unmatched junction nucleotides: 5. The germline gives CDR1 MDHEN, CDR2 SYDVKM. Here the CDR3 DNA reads TGTGCCAGCAGTTTATCAGGGACAGGAGGCTATGGCTACACCTTC. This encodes CASSLSGTGGYGYTF.

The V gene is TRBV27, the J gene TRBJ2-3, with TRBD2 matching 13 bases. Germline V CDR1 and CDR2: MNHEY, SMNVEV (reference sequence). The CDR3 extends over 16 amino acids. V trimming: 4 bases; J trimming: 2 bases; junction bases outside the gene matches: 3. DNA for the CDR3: TGTGCCAGCAGTTCGGGACTAGCGGGACTCACAGATACGCAGTATTTT. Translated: CASSSGLAGLTDTQYF.

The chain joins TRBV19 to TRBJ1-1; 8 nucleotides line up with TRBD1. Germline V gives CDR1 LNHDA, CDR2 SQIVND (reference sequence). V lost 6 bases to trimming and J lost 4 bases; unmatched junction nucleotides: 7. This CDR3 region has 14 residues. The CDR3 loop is CASSDRGLSTEAFF. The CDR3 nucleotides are TGTGCCAGTAGCGACAGGGGTTTGAGCACTGAAGCTTTCTTT. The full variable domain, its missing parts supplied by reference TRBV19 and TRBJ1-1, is DGGITQSPKYLFRKEGQNVTLSCEQNLNHDAMYWYRQDPGQGLRLIYYSQIVNDFQKGDIAEGYSVSREKKESFPLTVTSAQKNPTAFYLCASSDRGLSTEAFFGQGTRLTVV.

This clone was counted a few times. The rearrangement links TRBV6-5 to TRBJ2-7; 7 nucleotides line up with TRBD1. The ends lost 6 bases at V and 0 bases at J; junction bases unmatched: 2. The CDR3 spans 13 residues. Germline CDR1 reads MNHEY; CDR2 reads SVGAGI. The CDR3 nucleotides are TGTGCCAGCAGGAGGGACAGCTCCTACGAGCAGTACTTC. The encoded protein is CASRRDSSYEQYF.

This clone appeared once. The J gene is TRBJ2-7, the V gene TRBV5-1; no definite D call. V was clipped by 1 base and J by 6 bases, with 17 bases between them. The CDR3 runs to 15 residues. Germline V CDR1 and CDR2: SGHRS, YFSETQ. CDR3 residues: CASSLTARSFGEQYF. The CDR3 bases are TGCGCCAGCAGCTTGACCGCTCGGAGCTTCGGCGAGCAGTACTTC.

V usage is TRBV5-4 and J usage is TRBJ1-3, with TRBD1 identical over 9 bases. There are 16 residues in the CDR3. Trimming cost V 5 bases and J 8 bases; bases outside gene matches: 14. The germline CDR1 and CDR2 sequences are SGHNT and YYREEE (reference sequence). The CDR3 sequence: CASSFRTGTGLHTIYF. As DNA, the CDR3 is TGTGCCAGCAGTTTTCGCACCGGGACAGGGCTACACACCATATATTTT.

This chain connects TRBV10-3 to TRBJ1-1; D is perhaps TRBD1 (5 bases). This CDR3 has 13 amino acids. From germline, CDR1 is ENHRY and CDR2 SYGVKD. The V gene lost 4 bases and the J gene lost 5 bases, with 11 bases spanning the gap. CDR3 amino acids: CAISVSAGTEAFF. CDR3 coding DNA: TGTGCCATCAGTGTTTCGGCAGGGACTGAAGCTTTCTTT.

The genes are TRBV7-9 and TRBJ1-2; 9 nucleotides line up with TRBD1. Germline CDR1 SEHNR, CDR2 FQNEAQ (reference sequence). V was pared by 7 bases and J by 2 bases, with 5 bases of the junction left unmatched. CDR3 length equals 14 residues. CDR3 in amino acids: CASTPGTGNYGYTF. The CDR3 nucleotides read TGTGCCAGCACCCCTGGGACAGGGAACTATGGCTACACCTTC.